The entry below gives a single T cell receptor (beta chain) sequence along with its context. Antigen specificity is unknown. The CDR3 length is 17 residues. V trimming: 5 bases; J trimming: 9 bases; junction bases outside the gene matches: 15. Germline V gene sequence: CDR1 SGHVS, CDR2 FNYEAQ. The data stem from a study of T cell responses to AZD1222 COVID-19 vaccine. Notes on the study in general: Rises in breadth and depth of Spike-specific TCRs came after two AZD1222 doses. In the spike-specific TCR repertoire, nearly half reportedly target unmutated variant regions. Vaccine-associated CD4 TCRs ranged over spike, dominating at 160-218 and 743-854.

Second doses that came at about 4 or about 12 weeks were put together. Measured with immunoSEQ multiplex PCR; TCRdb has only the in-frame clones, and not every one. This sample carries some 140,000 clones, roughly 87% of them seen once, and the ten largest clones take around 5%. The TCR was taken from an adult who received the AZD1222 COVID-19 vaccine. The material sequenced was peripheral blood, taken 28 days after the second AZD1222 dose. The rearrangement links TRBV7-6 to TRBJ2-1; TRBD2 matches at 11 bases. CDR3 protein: CASSPRGSGGASGEQFF. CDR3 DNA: TGTGCCAGCAGCCCCCGGGGTAGCGGGGGGGCCTCGGGTGAGCAGTTCTTC.